What follows are 16 T cell receptor beta chains derived from one specimen sequenced in a study of technical replicates of blood from four donors. Assay: immunoSEQ multiplex PCR; the TCRdb copy retains only in-frame clones and omits some. This table holds 75,000 or so clones, roughly 93% found once. Sequenced input: T cells isolated from PBMCs. These receptors all stem from a human donor in good health.

The chain combines TRBV29-1 with TRBJ1-1; the D gene is possibly TRBD1 (6 bases). Looked up from germline, CDR1 is SQVTM and CDR2 is ANQGSEA. V was cut by 4 bases and J by 2 bases, with 11 bases left in between. The CDR3 spans 13 residues. The CDR3 region is CSVGSGTNTEAFF. DNA of the CDR3: TGCAGCGTTGGCTCAGGGACAAACACTGAAGCTTTCTTT.

The chain uses TRBV19 and TRBJ1-1; D possibly corresponds to TRBD1 (6 bases). The germline gives CDR1 LNHDA, CDR2 SQIVND (reference sequence). This CDR3 comprises 14 residues. V was shortened by 4 bases and J by 7 bases, with 16 bases between the two germline ends. CDR3 nucleotide sequence: TGTGCCAGTAGTAACTGGCAGGGGTTTAATGAAGCTTTCTTT. Its protein product is CASSNWQGFNEAFF.

The V and J genes are TRBV10-3 and TRBJ1-5, with D uncertain. The CDR3 extends over 12 amino acids. V lost 0 bases and J 7 bases, leaving 4 bases between the germline ends. The V gene's germline CDR1 is ENHRY and CDR2 SYGVKD. The CDR3 DNA follows: TGTGCCATCAGTGAGTCTGAGCAGCCCCAGCATTTT. The encoded protein is CAISESEQPQHF.

This clone is a singleton in its sample. The gene calls are TRBV4-3 and TRBJ1-2, with D unclear. The V gene's germline CDR1 is LGHNA and CDR2 YSLEER. V gave up 2 bases and J gave up 0 bases, with 10 bases separating them. CDR3 size: 15 residues. The CDR3 is CASSQWTEANYGYTF. CDR3 in DNA: TGCGCCAGCAGCCAATGGACTGAAGCTAACTATGGCTACACCTTC.

This chain connects TRBV29-1 to TRBJ1-1; no clear D gene. Trimming took off 7 bases at V and 4 bases at J, with 19 bases between the two ends. The CDR3 is 14 amino acids. Germline V lookup: CDR1 SQVTM, CDR2 ANQGSEA. The CDR3 DNA reads as TGCAGCGCCGTCAGGTCCTCTTTTGGCACTGAAGCTTTCTTT. Its translation is CSAVRSSFGTEAFF.

The chain uses TRBV2 and TRBJ2-7, with 9 bases aligning to TRBD1. V lost 7 bases and J lost 5; bases outside the gene matches: 12. Germline V gene data show CDR1 as SNHLY and CDR2 as FYNNEI. CDR3 length: 15 amino acids. The CDR3 DNA is TGTGCCAGCACGGAAGTACAGGGGGCGGCCCACGAGCAGTACTTC. Encoded protein: CASTEVQGAAHEQYF.

The J gene is TRBJ2-1, the V gene TRBV10-3; 13 nucleotides align to TRBD2. Germline V CDR1 and CDR2: ENHRY, SYGVKD. The CDR3 covers 17 residues. The V segment lost 3 bases and the J segment 2 bases; nucleotides outside the gene matches: 4. The CDR3 nucleotides read TGTGCCATCAGTGATATCGGGACTAGCGGGACCTACAATGAGCAGTTCTTC. Protein sequence: CAISDIGTSGTYNEQFF.

In its sample, this clone was seen once. The chain joins TRBV5-1 to TRBJ2-1, with TRBD2 matching 10 bases. After removal of 1 base from V and 6 bases from J, the junction contained 1 base not matched to a gene. CDR1 and CDR2 from the germline V gene are SGHRS and YFSETQ. The CDR3 covers 14 residues. The CDR3 coding sequence is TGCGCCAGCAGCTTGCCTAGCGGGAGCAATGAGCAGTTCTTC. The encoded protein is CASSLPSGSNEQFF.

J is TRBJ2-2 and V is TRBV19, with TRBD1 matching over 9 bases. Germline CDR1 reads LNHDA; CDR2 reads SQIVND (reference sequence). The CDR3 runs to 15 residues. Trimming cost V 5 bases and J 5 bases; bases outside gene matches: 6. As DNA, the CDR3 is TGTGCCAGTAGTTCCGGGACAGGGTTTACCGGGGAGCTGTTTTTT. Its translation is CASSSGTGFTGELFF.

Comment on this clone: The junction does not match germline at one end; this may be a read error. The genes are TRBV2 and TRBJ2-2, with TRBD2 as a possible D gene (5 bases). The CDR3 extends over 13 amino acids. CDR1 is SNHLY and CDR2 is FYNNEI in the germline V gene. The CDR3 here is CASSEAIFTEVFF. CDR3 DNA: TGTGCCAGCAGTGAAGCCATCTTCACGGAGGTGTTTTTT.

This rearrangement joins TRBV29-1 to TRBJ2-3; 8 bases are shared with TRBD2. CDR1 is SQVTM, CDR2 ANQGSEA, per germline. V lost 2 bases and J lost 1; bases outside the gene matches: 2. The CDR3 runs 14 residues. The CDR3 nucleotides are TGCAGCGTTGAATGGCGGGAGGGCACAGATACGCAGTATTTT. Translating gives CSVEWREGTDTQYF.

This clone was recorded once. The chain uses TRBV6-4 and TRBJ2-3; no clear D. CDR3 size: 13 residues. The germline V gene encodes CDR1 MRHNA and CDR2 SNTAGT. V dropped 3 bases and J dropped 3 bases, with 7 bases sitting between them. In DNA form, the CDR3 reads TGTGCCAGCAGTGAGAGAGTTACAGATACGCAGTATTTT. Its translation: CASSERVTDTQYF.

CDR3 amino acids: CATSRGLANYNEQFF. The CDR3 region has the DNA TGTGCCACCAGCAGGGGACTAGCGAATTACAATGAGCAGTTCTTC. This chain joins TRBV15 and TRBJ2-1; 10 bases agree with TRBD2. CDR1 and CDR2 from the germline V gene are LNHNV and YYDKDF (reference sequence). The CDR3 has 15 residues. The V gene end was trimmed by 3 bases and the J gene end by 4 bases; junction bases not matched to a gene: 3.

This chain links TRBV10-3 with TRBJ2-7; D not certain. V gave up 3 bases and J gave up 6 bases, with 6 bases separating them. The CDR3 length is 11 residues. In germline, CDR1 is ENHRY, CDR2 SYGVKD. The CDR3 is CAISDMAEQYF. The DNA for the CDR3 is TGTGCCATCAGTGACATGGCCGAGCAGTACTTC.

The CDR3 nucleotides are TGTGCCAGCAGCCCTAGAGAGGGGAACACTGAAGCTTTCTTT. Its translation is CASSPREGNTEAFF. The chain carries TRBV7-8 and TRBJ1-1; D is unclear. Trimming removed 5 bases at V and 1 base at J, with 11 bases between. Germline CDR1 SGHVS, CDR2 FQNEAQ. CDR3 length: 14 residues. The variable domain in full, completed from reference TRBV7-8 and TRBJ1-1, reads GAGVSQSPRYKVAKRGQDVALRCDPISGHVSLFWYQQALGQGPEFLTYFQNEAQLDKSGLPSDRFFAERPEGSVSTLKIQRTQQEDSAVYLCASSPREGNTEAFFGQGTRLTVV.

This sequence joins TRBV27 and TRBJ2-7, with TRBD2 matching over 7 bases. The V and J ends lost 0 bases and 3 bases, in that order; junction bases with no gene match: 2. Germline V lookup: CDR1 MNHEY, CDR2 SMNVEV (reference sequence). The CDR3 spans 14 residues. The CDR3 reads CASSLSSGYYEQYF. DNA for the CDR3: TGTGCCAGCAGTTTATCTAGCGGGTACTACGAGCAGTACTTC.